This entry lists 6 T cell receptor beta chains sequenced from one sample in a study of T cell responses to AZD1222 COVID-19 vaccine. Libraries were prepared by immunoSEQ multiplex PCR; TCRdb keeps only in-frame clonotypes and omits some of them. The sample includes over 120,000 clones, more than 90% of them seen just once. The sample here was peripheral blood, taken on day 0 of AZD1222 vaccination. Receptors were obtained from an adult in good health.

CDR3 nucleotide sequence: TGTGCCGGAGGGACTAGCGGGGGAGGGAGCACAGATACGCAGTATTTT. Encoded protein: CAGGTSGGGSTDTQYF. V gene TRBV2 combines with J gene TRBJ2-3; 14 bases map to TRBD2. Trimming cost V 11 bases and J 0 bases; bases outside gene matches: 7. Germline lookup yields CDR1 SNHLY and CDR2 FYNNEI. CDR3 length: 16 residues.

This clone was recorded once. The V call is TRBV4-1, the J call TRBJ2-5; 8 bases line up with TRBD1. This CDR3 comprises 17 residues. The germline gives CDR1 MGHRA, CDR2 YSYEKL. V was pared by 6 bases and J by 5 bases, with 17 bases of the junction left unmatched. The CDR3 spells CASRKVGDDRGRETQYF. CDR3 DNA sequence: TGCGCCAGCAGAAAAGTCGGAGATGACAGGGGACGGGAGACCCAGTACTTC.

The CDR3 spells CASSEAADEYGYTF. CDR3 DNA sequence: TGTGCCAGCAGTGAAGCGGCGGACGAATATGGCTACACCTTC. The chain joins TRBV6-1 to TRBJ1-2; D unresolved. V shed 0 bases and J shed 5 bases, with 10 bases lying between them. CDR3 length: 14 residues. Germline CDR1 MNHNS, CDR2 SASEGT.

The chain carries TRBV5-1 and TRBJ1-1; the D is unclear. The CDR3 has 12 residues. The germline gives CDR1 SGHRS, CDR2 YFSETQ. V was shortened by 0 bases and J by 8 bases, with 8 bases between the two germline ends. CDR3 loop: CASSLESREAFF. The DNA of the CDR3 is TGCGCCAGCAGCTTGGAATCCCGAGAAGCTTTCTTT.

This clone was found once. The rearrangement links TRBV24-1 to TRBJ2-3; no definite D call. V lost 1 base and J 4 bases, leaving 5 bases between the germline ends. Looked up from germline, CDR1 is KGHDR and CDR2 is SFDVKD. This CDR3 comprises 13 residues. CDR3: CATSDFKADTQYF. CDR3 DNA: TGTGCCACCAGTGATTTCAAGGCAGATACGCAGTATTTT.

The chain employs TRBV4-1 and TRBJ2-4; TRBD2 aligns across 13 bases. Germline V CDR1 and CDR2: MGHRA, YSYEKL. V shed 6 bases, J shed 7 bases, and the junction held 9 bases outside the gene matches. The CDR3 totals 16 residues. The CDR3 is CASSHGLAGVFNIQYF. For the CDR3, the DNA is TGCGCCAGCAGTCACGGACTAGCGGGAGTATTTAACATTCAGTACTTC.